What follows are 13 T cell receptor beta chains derived from one specimen sequenced in a study of CD8 T cells in Susac syndrome (dated by TCRdb to the late 2010s). The library came from the immunoSEQ multiplex PCR assay. RNA was extracted using the RNeasy kit, and about 0.45 to 1 ug of the RNA was reverse transcribed with random hexamers. TCRdb took the public reads, trimmed them with fastp at Q25, ran MiXCR for clone calling and kept in-frame beta chains. Every distinct CDR3 protein forms one entry, paired with its most common genes and DNA. Present in this sample are about 250,000 distinct CDR3 sequences, around 93% of which were seen just once. The leading ten clones occupy 0.06% to 0.08% of the sample. Input material: CD4+ T cells from PBMCs. These receptors originate from a human donor with multiple sclerosis.

This clonotype has just one count. The J gene is TRBJ1-1, the V gene TRBV13; D is undetermined. In germline, CDR1 is PRHDT, CDR2 FYEKMQ (reference sequence). The length of the CDR3 is 15 residues. Trimming shortened V by 5 bases and J by 5 bases, and 18 bases separated the two germline ends. The CDR3 nucleotides read TGTGCCAGCAGCCCACCAGACGGAGGGAGGACTGAAGCTTTCTTT. Translation: CASSPPDGGRTEAFF.

The chain combines TRBV7-9 with TRBJ2-2, with TRBD1 as a possible D gene (6 bases). With 5 bases removed from V and 10 bases from J, the gap between germline ends came to 20 bases. This CDR3 contains 15 residues. The germline V gene has CDR1 SEHNR and CDR2 FQNEAQ (reference sequence). The DNA of the CDR3 is TGTGCCAGCAGCCTACCCCCACAGGGCGCCGCGGAGCTGTTTTTT. This encodes CASSLPPQGAAELFF. The full variable domain, its missing parts supplied by reference TRBV7-9 and TRBJ2-2, is DTGVSQNPRHKITKRGQNVTFRCDPISEHNRLYWYRQTLGQGPEFLTYFQNEAQLEKSRLLSDRFSAERPKGSFSTLEIQRTEQGDSAMYLCASSLPPQGAAELFFGEGSRLTVL.

The chain links TRBV7-2 to TRBJ2-1, with 8 bases identical to TRBD2. V trimming: 1 base; J trimming: 7 bases; junction bases outside the gene matches: 15. The CDR3 has 18 residues. Germline V lookup: CDR1 SGHTA, CDR2 FQGNSA. Written as DNA, the CDR3 is TGTGCCAGCAGCTTAGTTGGGCCCGGGGGGGCCGTGCGGAATGAGCAGTTCTTC. It encodes CASSLVGPGGAVRNEQFF.

The chain uses TRBV2 and TRBJ2-1; possibly TRBD2 for D (5 bases). V was shortened by 4 bases and J by 7 bases, with 8 bases between the two germline ends. CDR1 is SNHLY and CDR2 is FYNNEI in the germline V gene. This CDR3 contains 12 residues. The CDR3 bases are TGTGCCAGCAGTGCGACGGGGAATGAGCAGTTCTTC. It yields the protein CASSATGNEQFF.

This chain joins TRBV5-6 and TRBJ2-7; the D call may be TRBD1 or TRBD2 (6 bases each). There are 15 residues in the CDR3. V dropped 3 bases and J dropped 1 base, with 14 bases sitting between them. CDR1 is SGHDT and CDR2 is YYEEEE in the germline V gene. CDR3 region: CASSWVGGSSYEQYF. As DNA, the CDR3 is TGTGCCAGCAGCTGGGTGGGGGGCTCTTCCTACGAGCAGTACTTC.

The chain couples TRBV27 to TRBJ2-7; D not resolved. The ends were cut back, 6 bases at V and 3 bases at J, with 9 bases in the middle. In germline, CDR1 is MNHEY, CDR2 SMNVEV (reference sequence). This CDR3 has 12 amino acids. Here the CDR3 DNA reads TGTGCCAGCAGGGGCTATATCTACGAGCAGTACGTC. Protein product: CASRGYIYEQYV.

The chain couples TRBV3-1 to TRBJ2-1; D perhaps matches TRBD2 (6 bases). CDR1 is LGHDT, CDR2 YNNKEL, per germline (reference sequence). Trimming took off 4 bases at V and 15 bases at J, with 16 bases between the two ends. This CDR3 comprises 12 residues. Here the CDR3 DNA reads TGTGCCAGCAGCCCTACGGGAGTAGGTCTGTTCTTC. This codes for CASSPTGVGLFF.

The chain links TRBV12-3 or TRBV12-4 to TRBJ1-2; D gene unclear. The CDR3 consists of 12 residues. V shed 5 bases and J shed 2 bases, with 6 bases lying between them. CDR3 in DNA: TGTGCCAGCAGTGGGAGGAACTATGGCTACACCTTC. Translation gives CASSGRNYGYTF.

The rearrangement uses TRBV30 and TRBJ1-2; no clear D gene. The CDR3 is 16 amino acids. V lost 1 base and J 5 bases, leaving 20 bases between the germline ends. Germline V lookup: CDR1 GTSNPN, CDR2 SVGIG (reference sequence). The CDR3 reads CAWSEMVPRTQYGYTF. The CDR3 DNA reads as TGTGCCTGGAGTGAAATGGTCCCCCGGACCCAATATGGCTACACCTTC.

Only one count was recorded for this clonotype. The rearrangement joins TRBV18 to TRBJ2-1; D is perhaps TRBD1 (5 bases). The CDR3 consists of 14 residues. Looked up from germline, CDR1 is KGHSH and CDR2 is LQKENI. Trimming stripped 3 bases from V and 8 bases from J, with 14 bases between. CDR3: CASSPAGWSDEQFF. CDR3 in DNA: TGTGCCAGCTCACCGGCAGGGTGGAGTGATGAGCAGTTCTTC.

This clonotype was seen just once. V usage is TRBV3-1 and J usage is TRBJ2-2; TRBD2 is a possible D gene (6 bases). Germline CDR1 and CDR2: LGHDT and YNNKEL (reference sequence). V gave up 3 bases and J gave up 3 bases, with 17 bases separating them. The CDR3 contains 17 residues. The CDR3 DNA sequence: TGTGCCAGCAGCCAGGGGTTCTATGGGGAGGACACCGGGGAGCTGTTTTTT. Amino acids: CASSQGFYGEDTGELFF.

The chain is built from TRBV9 and TRBJ1-6; TRBD1 matches at 8 bases. Germline values: CDR1 SGDLS, CDR2 YYNGEE. CDR3 length: 17 amino acids. Losses at the gene ends were 7 bases for V and 2 bases for J; bases not matched to a gene: 11. In DNA, the CDR3 is TGTGCCAGCGAAGAGGGGACAGGCCAGACCTATAATTCACCCCTCCACTTT. As protein: CASEEGTGQTYNSPLHF.

This chain uses TRBV10-3 with TRBJ2-2, with a tentative D call TRBD2 (6 bases). Looked up from germline, CDR1 is ENHRY and CDR2 is SYGVKD. The CDR3 runs 14 residues. V lost 0 bases to trimming and J lost 9 bases, with 11 bases between them. DNA of the CDR3: TGTGCCATCAGTGAGTCCTCCGGGACTCGGGAGCTGTTTTTT. It codes for CAISESSGTRELFF.